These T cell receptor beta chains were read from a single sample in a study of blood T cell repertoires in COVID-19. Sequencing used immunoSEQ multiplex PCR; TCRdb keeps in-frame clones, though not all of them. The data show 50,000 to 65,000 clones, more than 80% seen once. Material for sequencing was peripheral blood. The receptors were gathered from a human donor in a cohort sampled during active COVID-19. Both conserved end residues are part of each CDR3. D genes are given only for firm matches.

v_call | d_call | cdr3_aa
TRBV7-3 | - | CASSRKQGGYNEQFF
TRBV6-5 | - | CASRLTGAGNTIYF
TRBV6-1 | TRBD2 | CASSEDGDGRWGTDTQYF
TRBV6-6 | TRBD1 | CASSHLSTGEYEQYF
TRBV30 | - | CAWSGRLGTLHF
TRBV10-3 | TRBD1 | CAISESRRQGGRTDTQYF
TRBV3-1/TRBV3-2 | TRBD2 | CASGTSGGASTDTQYF
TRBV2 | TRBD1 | CASTRQGGQETQYF
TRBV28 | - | CASRDKQGGGYTF
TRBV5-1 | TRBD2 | CASSLIPTSGRAAFF
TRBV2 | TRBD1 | CASSETGGNTEAFF
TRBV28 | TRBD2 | CASSSGLAGDGDTQYF
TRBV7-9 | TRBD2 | CASSQDGTSGGQYNEQFF
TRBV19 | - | CASQEAYNSPLHF
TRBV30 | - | CAYGQNTEAFF
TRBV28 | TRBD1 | CATSGTGGAHGYTF
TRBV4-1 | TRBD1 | CASSQDRTTGGSYEQYF
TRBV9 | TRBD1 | CASSETGAGGYTF
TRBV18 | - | CASSRSDGNGFGYTF
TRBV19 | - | CASSQDRTNYGYTF
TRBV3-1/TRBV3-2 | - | CASSQDVRVLSEQYF
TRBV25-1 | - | CASSGSTALNTEAFF
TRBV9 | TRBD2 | CASSPRLAGGWETQYF
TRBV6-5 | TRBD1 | CASSLRQGTQQPQHF
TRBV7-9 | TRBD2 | CASSREATGELFF
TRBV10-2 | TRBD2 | CASSEFETGTSGYEQYF
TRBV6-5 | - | CASSRRDIDNTEAFF
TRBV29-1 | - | CSVESRVPSSGANVLTF
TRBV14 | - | CASSHIGGALNTEAFF
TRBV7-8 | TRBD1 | CASSLLGQVDKYF
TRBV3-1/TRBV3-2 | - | CASSLRRLGASSYEQYF
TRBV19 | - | CASSYGYTEAFF
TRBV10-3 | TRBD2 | CAISTRLGGGSNEQFF
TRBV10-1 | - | CASSAPESSYEQYF
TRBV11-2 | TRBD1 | CASSQPGQGHYEQYF
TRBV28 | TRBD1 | CASSLGTGVSEETQYF
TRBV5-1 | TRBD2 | CASSRETSGESDTQYF
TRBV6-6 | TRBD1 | CASRVQGAENEQFF
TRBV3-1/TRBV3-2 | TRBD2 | CASSLAGGPFNEQFF
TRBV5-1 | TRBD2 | CASSLELAGLNEQFF
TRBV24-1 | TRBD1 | CATSLPGTGNGVGQYF
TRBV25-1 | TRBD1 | CASSDRGSWNEKLFF
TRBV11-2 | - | CASSLAGAEDTQYF
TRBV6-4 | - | CASSDNSGGELFF
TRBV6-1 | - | CASSEGTNANYGYTF
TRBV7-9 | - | CASSSRELHLYGYTF
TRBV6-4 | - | CASSDEASTDTQYF
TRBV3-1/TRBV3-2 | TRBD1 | CASSYGQGSPLHF
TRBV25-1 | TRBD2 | CASGLAGVRNTQYF
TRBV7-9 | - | CASSWGVGEQFF
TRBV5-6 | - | CASSPAGTNTIYF
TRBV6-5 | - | CATPHPGENTGELFF
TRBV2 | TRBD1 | CASTGQGGNEQFF
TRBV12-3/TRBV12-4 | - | CASRQGYNSPLHF
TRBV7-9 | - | CASSLAGTINGAFF
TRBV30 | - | CAWSVRGRRAFF
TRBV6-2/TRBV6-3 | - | CASSVQGTGELFF
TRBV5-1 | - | CASSLGGATDTQYF
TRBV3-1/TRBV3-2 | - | CASSRGRGAGTGELFF